The 5 T cell receptor beta chains presented below share a single source sample, sequenced in a study of CD8 T cells in ankylosing spondylitis. Findings and caveats of the study: Made up of eight highly homologous variants, a TCR beta motif appeared characteristic of ankylosing spondylitis blood.

These receptors have no known antigen. TCRdb reanalysed the 5' RACE reads using MiXCR and keeps one entry per CDR3 protein. The sample includes about 440,000 distinct CDR3 sequences, 15% to 20% of them seen just once. The specimen was blood, either unsorted or a sorted T cell fraction (not recorded which). These receptors came from a male donor with ankylosing spondylitis.

This clonotype was detected many times. The chain couples TRBV20-1 to TRBJ1-3, with D unclear. Trimming took 1 base from V and 0 from J, leaving 4 bases between them. This CDR3 region has 13 residues. Per germline, CDR1 DFQATT and CDR2 SNEGSKA (reference sequence). CDR3 amino acids: CSARGGSGNTIYF. CDR3 nucleotides: TGCAGTGCTAGAGGGGGCTCTGGAAACACCATATATTTT.

V is TRBV2 and J is TRBJ2-3; 7 bases map to TRBD1. Germline lookup yields CDR1 SNHLY and CDR2 FYNNEI. Trimming at V came to 8 bases and at J to 6 bases, leaving 11 bases not matched to a gene. The CDR3 consists of 14 residues. In DNA form, the CDR3 reads TGTGCCAGCCAAGACGGCAGGGGGACCGATACGCAGTATTTT. Translated, it gives CASQDGRGTDTQYF.

The V call is TRBV20-1, the J call TRBJ2-1, with a weak D call TRBD2 (6 bases). The germline V gene encodes CDR1 DFQATT and CDR2 SNEGSKA (reference sequence). The CDR3 length is 14 residues. V was cut by 3 bases and J by 2 bases, with 11 bases left in between. CDR3 DNA: TGCAGTGCTAGGGAGGGAGGCACCTACAATGAGCAGTTCTTC. As protein: CSAREGGTYNEQFF.

J is TRBJ2-7 and V is TRBV4-1; D remains unclear. The CDR3 contains 16 residues. Germline-derived CDR1 and CDR2 are MGHRA and YSYEKL. Trimming took off 0 bases at V and 1 base at J, with 13 bases between the two ends. The CDR3 bases are TGCGCCAGCAGCCAAGAGGGCCCGGCAGGATCCTACGAGCAGTACTTC. It yields the protein CASSQEGPAGSYEQYF.

The chain joins TRBV9 to TRBJ2-3; D could derive from TRBD1 or TRBD2 (5 bases each). V lost 6 bases to trimming and J lost 2 bases, with 13 bases between them. The CDR3 runs to 14 residues. Germline V gene lookup returns CDR1 SGDLS and CDR2 YYNGEE. The DNA of the CDR3 is TGTGCCAGCACCCCAGAGGGGACCACAGATACGCAGTATTTT. Amino acids: CASTPEGTTDTQYF.